This TCR beta chain was observed in a study of vaccination effects on CD4 cells after COVID-19. With respect to this clone: Its specificity is unknown.

TCRdb's copy holds only in-frame clones and misses some; the assay was immunoSEQ multiplex PCR. The sample holds over 80,000 clones; around four fifths are singletons and the top ten take approximately 1%. The germline gives CDR1 SGDLS, CDR2 YYNGEE. Germline trimming cut 4 bases from V and 9 bases from J; bases unmatched to any gene: 6. The CDR3 contains 14 residues. Expansion with viral peptide pools was applied to antigen-specific CD4+ T cells by the ViraFEST assay prior to sequencing. Once cultured for 9 to 11 days, the cells underwent separation to obtain CD4+ T cells. BNT162b2 vaccine or mRNA-1273 vaccine was given to participants in two doses.

The receptor was derived from a human donor who received a COVID-19 vaccine. The chain employs TRBV9 and TRBJ2-2; 10 nucleotides match TRBD2. The specimen was CD4+ T cells from PBMCs cultured with HCoV-OC43 spike peptides, collected after COVID-19 vaccination. Subset indicated: HCoV-OC43 spike overlapping peptide pool stimulation. The CDR3 loop reads CASSITSGDWELFF. As DNA, the CDR3 is TGTGCCAGCAGCATCACTAGCGGGGACTGGGAGCTGTTTTTT.